This TCR beta chain is from a study of blood T cell repertoires in COVID-19. This clone appeared once. The method was immunoSEQ multiplex PCR; TCRdb's version includes in-frame clones alone and lacks a portion of them. The data show about 33,000 clones, around 87% seen once. Trimming took off 0 bases at V and 3 bases at J, with 6 bases between the two ends. The germline CDR1 and CDR2 sequences are SEHNR and FQNEAQ (reference sequence). The CDR3 totals 13 residues. The TCR sequence derives from a man in his sixties or seventies with acute or convalescent COVID-19. The source material was peripheral blood. The chain couples TRBV7-9 to TRBJ2-7, with D unresolved. The DNA for the CDR3 is TGTGCCAGCAGCTTAGCGGCAGACTACGAGCAGTACTTC. Its protein product is CASSLAADYEQYF.